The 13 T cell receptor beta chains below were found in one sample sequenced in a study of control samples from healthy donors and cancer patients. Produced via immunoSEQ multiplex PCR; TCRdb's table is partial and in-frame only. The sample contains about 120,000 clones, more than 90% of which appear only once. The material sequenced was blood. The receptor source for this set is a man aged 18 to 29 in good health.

As DNA, the CDR3 is TGTGCCTGGAGTAGGCCCACCGGGGGGCAGTACTTC. As protein: CAWSRPTGGQYF. The rearrangement uses TRBV30 and TRBJ2-7; D possibly corresponds to TRBD2 (6 bases). The V end was cut by 2 bases, the J end by 9 bases, with 14 bases between. CDR3 size: 12 residues. Germline CDR1 is GTSNPN and CDR2 is SVGIG (reference sequence).

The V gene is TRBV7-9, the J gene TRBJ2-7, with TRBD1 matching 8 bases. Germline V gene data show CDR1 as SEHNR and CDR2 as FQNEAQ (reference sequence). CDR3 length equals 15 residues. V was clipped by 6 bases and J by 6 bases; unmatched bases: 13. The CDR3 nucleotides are TGTGCCAGCAGTTTCCTCACAGGGGGAAGGGGCGAGCAGTACTTC. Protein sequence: CASSFLTGGRGEQYF. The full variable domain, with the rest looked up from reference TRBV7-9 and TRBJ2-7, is DTGVSQNPRHKITKRGQNVTFRCDPISEHNRLYWYRQTLGQGPEFLTYFQNEAQLEKSRLLSDRFSAERPKGSFSTLEIQRTEQGDSAMYLCASSFLTGGRGEQYFGPGTRLTVT.

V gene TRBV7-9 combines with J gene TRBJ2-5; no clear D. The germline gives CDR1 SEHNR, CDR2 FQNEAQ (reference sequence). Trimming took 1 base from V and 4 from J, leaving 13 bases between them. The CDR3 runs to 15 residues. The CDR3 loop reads CASSLVERVGETQYF. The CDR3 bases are TGTGCCAGCAGCTTAGTAGAAAGGGTCGGAGAGACCCAGTACTTC. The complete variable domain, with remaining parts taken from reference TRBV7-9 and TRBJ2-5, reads DTGVSQNPRHKITKRGQNVTFRCDPISEHNRLYWYRQTLGQGPEFLTYFQNEAQLEKSRLLSDRFSAERPKGSFSTLEIQRTEQGDSAMYLCASSLVERVGETQYFGPGTRLLVL.

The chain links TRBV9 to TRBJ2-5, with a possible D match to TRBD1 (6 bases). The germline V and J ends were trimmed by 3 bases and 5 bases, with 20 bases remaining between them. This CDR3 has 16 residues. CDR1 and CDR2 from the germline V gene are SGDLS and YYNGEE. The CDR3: CASSATGRGSWETQYF. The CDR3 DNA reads TGTGCCAGCAGCGCCACCGGCAGGGGATCATGGGAGACCCAGTACTTC. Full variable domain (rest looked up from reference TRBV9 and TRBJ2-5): DSGVTQTPKHLITATGQRVTLRCSPRSGDLSVYWYQQSLDQGLQFLIQYYNGEERAKGNILERFSAQQFPDLHSELNLSSLELGDSALYFCASSATGRGSWETQYFGPGTRLLVL.

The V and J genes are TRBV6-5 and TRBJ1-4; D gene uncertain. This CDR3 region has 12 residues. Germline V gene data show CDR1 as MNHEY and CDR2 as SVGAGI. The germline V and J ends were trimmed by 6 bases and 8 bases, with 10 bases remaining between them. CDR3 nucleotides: TGTGCCAGCAGCCCCTCCTCGGAAAAACTGTTTTTT. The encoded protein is CASSPSSEKLFF.

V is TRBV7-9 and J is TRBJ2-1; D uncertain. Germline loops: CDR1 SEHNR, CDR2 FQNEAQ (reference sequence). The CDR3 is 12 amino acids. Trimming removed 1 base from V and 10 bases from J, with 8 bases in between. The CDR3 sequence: CASSLGSREQFF. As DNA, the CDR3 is TGTGCCAGCAGCTTAGGTTCCCGAGAGCAGTTCTTC.

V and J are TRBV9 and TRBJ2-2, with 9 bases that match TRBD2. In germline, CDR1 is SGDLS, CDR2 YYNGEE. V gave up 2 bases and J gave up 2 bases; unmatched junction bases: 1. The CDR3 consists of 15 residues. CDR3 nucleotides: TGTGCCAGCAGCGTTAGCGGGGGTAACACCGGGGAGCTGTTTTTT. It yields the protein CASSVSGGNTGELFF.

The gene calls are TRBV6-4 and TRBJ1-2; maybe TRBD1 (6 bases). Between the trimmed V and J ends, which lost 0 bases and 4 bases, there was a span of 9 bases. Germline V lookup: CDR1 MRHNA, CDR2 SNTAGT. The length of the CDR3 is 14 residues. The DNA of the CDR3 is TGTGCCAGCAGTGACTCACAGGGTGTCTATGGCTACACCTTC. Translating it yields CASSDSQGVYGYTF.

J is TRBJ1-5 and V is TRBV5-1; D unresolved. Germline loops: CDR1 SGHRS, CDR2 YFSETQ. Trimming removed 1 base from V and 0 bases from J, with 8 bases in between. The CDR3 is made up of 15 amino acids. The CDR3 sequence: CASSLWLNSNQPQHF. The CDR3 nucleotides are TGCGCCAGCAGCTTGTGGCTTAATAGCAATCAGCCCCAGCATTTT.

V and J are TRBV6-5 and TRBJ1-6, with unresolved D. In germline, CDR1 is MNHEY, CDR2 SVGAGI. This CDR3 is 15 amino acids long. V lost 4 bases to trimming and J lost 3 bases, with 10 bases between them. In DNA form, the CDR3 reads TGTGCCAGCAGTTGGACCCTAGGCTATAATTCACCCCTCCACTTT. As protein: CASSWTLGYNSPLHF.

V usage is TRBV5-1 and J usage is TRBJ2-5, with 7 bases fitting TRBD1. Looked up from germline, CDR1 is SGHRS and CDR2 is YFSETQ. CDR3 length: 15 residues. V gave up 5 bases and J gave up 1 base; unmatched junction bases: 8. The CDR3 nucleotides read TGCGCCAGCAGGCCTACCGGGACAGCCCAAGAGACCCAGTACTTC. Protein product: CASRPTGTAQETQYF.

The CDR3 region is CATSRDAISTDTQYF. CDR3 in DNA: TGTGCCACCAGCAGAGATGCGATAAGCACAGATACGCAGTATTTT. The genes are TRBV15 and TRBJ2-3; D ambiguous. Germline V gene data show CDR1 as LNHNV and CDR2 as YYDKDF (reference sequence). The CDR3 is 15 amino acids. Trimming pared 0 bases from V and 0 bases from J, leaving 7 bases between.

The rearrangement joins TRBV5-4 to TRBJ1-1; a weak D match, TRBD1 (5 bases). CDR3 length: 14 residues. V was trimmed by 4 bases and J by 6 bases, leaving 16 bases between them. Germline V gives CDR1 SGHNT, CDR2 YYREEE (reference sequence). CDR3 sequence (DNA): TGTGCCAGCAGCGGAGCGACCGGGACGCCTGAAGCTTTCTTT. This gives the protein CASSGATGTPEAFF.